This T cell receptor (beta chain) was retrieved from a study of shared clonotypes between healthy human individuals. Study-level results: Estimated richness was generally greater in naive than memory subsets.

Approximately 30,000 T cell genomes (approximately 0.2 ug DNA) went into each sorted-subset replicate. The assay was immunoSEQ multiplex PCR, and TCRdb's table has in-frame clones only and misses some. Here the sample spans a few million clones, roughly nine tenths being singletons. The CDR3 is 12 amino acids. In germline, CDR1 is ENHRY, CDR2 SYGVKD. Trimming removed 9 bases at V and 12 bases at J, with 18 bases between. About this clone itself: Its antigen remains unidentified.

The chain couples TRBV10-3 to TRBJ2-1; a possible D gene is TRBD2 (6 bases). This TCR was recovered from a man younger than 35 in good health. Sample: naive CD4+ T cells sorted from blood. Subset reported: CD45RA+ positively selected. The CDR3 is CAIGTAGAGQFF. The CDR3 DNA sequence: TGTGCCATTGGGACTGCCGGGGCTGGGCAGTTCTTC.